This note documents a single T cell receptor beta chain sequence. The data belong to a study of blood T cell repertoires in COVID-19. The germline gives CDR1 SGHRS, CDR2 YFSETQ. V lost 1 base, J lost 7 bases, and 5 bases stayed unmatched. The length of the CDR3 is 14 residues. As handled by the study authors: Reference gene primers were amplified, and this amplification served to estimate nucleated cell counts. Sequenced by immunoSEQ multiplex PCR; TCRdb stores in-frame clones only, minus some. For V, J and clone size, that table is used; D and trimming come from the DNA. This table holds roughly 240,000 clones, more than 70% found once.

The chain couples TRBV5-1 to TRBJ1-2; 9 bases match TRBD1. The sequenced sample was PBMCs or T cells enriched from blood (not recorded which). The TCR originated in a woman in her 40s with acute COVID-19. CDR3 in DNA: TGCGCCAGCAGCTTGCGGGGACAGGGAACTGGCTACACCTTC. This sequence encodes CASSLRGQGTGYTF.